The source of this T cell receptor beta chain is a study of beta chain features in type 1 diabetes (dated by TCRdb to 2016 to 2019). Background for the entire study: Mean age, gender distribution, total cell number and subset yield were not different between patients and healthy donors. Regulatory and stem cell-like memory subsets were isolated from only 8 patients and roughly 8 healthy donors, whereas naive and central memory subsets came from all 30 or so donors. In the study, TCRB repertoires of sorted circulating CD4+ T cell subsets from recently diagnosed type 1 diabetes patients were compared with those of matched healthy donors. A total of around 110,000,000 sorted cells were examined across all samples, and RNA yield correlated strongly with the number of cells per subset.

The High Capacity cDNA Reverse Transcription Kit was used to reverse transcribe all of the isolated RNA, meaning that expressed TCRB transcripts were what got sequenced. Deep immunoSEQ sequencing was applied to naive, central memory and regulatory T cell samples, giving an average of around 3.4 million total reads per sample. After sorted cells were lysed in RLT buffer, RNA was extracted with DNase-treated RNeasy Micro or Mini kits, with the choice depending on cell number. Each cell subset was processed on its own to prevent cross-contamination, while patient and healthy donor samples were processed together. The immunoSEQ multiplex PCR was used to amplify TCRB sequences from cDNA, generating 87-bp fragments that spanned the CDR3 region. Sequencing of the amplicons was done on the Illumina HiSeq platform. The original pipeline was this. PCR bias was corrected computationally using synthetic template baselines, and reads within Hamming distance 2 were collapsed, with unmergeable singletons discarded. Reads were aligned against IMGT to assign V, D and J genes, CDR3 length and insertions or deletions at six rearrangement sites. Clonotype counts were normalized to sorted cell number within each subset before computing true diversity and Gini coefficients with the tcR R package. The overlap coefficient, calculated on TCRB nucleotide sequences, was used to quantify repertoire sharing. As a proxy for the pre-selection repertoire, out-of-frame TCRB sequences from naive cells were analyzed. In TCRdb, the immuneACCESS table is reduced to in-frame sequences with V and J assigned. These tables do not hold every clone; where another copy was compared, an unresolved V gene accounts for under half, and the others remain unexplained. V and J calls and clone size are given by that table; D and trimming were obtained from the DNA. A total of hundreds of thousands of clones appear in this sample, roughly 12% of them only once. Around 0.02% of the sample belongs to the ten largest clones.

What the study reported, not specific to this receptor: Type 1 diabetes patients showed a moderate but significant shortening of TCRB CDR3 length in all four CD4+ subsets. Patients with type 1 diabetes made fewer insertions and deleted more nucleotides at VDJ recombination sites, implying thymic rearrangement abnormalities. HLA sub-analyses involved small numbers of individuals, so any influence of HLA type on TCRB rearrangement remained unresolved. Shorter templates might have been favored by PCR, but patient and control samples were amplified and corrected together, so both groups would have been affected equally by any skew. Sequencing cDNA rather than genomic DNA could over-represent highly expressing activated cells, although activation and CD3 levels did not differ between groups. Naive, central memory and regulatory TCRB repertoires appeared more similar among patients than among healthy donors.

V trim: 4 bases; J trim: 9 bases; unmatched bases: 6. As encoded in the germline V gene, CDR1 is MDHEN while CDR2 is SYDVKM. The cysteine opens and the phenylalanine closes a CDR3 of 13 amino acids. Kept here is only the CDR3 DNA, which spans 39 bases and is read in frame from base 1. A single peripheral blood draw of around 0.11 L on average was collected from each donor into heparinised tubes. A BD FACSAria II was used to sort naive, central memory, regulatory and stem cell-like memory CD4+ T cells with a panel that included CD45RO, CCR7, CD25, CD127, CD95 and CD27. All sorted populations exceeded 95% purity. PBMCs were isolated immediately by Lymphoprep density gradient centrifugation and stained directly without culture. So that batch effects would be minimized, each experiment stained and sorted samples in pairs, pairing one healthy donor with one patient. This clone showed up just a few times. Its antigen is still unknown. No base-level quality is on record; no much larger clone is a single base apart.

The sequence is built from TRBV28 and TRBJ2-1, with 7 junctional bases fitting TRBD2. The clonotype was recovered from a young man in good health. Sequenced: naive CD4+ T cells from blood. Taken with the paper, the label for cell subset or site translates to: true naive CD4+ T cells. The sequenced DNA: TGTGCCAGCAGTTCCGGGGAGGGAGGTGAGCAGTTCTTC. This codes for CASSSGEGGEQFF.